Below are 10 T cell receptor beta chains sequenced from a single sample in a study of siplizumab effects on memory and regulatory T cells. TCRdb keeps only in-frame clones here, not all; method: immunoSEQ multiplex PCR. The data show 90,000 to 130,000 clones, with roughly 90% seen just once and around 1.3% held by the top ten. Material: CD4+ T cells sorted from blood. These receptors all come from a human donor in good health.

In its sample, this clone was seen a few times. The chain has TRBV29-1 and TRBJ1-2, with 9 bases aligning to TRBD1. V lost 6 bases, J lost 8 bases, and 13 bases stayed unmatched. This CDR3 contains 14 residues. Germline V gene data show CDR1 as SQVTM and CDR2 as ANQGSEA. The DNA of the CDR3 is TGCAGCGTCACTATCGGGACAGGGCTGGGGGGCTACACCTTC. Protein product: CSVTIGTGLGGYTF.

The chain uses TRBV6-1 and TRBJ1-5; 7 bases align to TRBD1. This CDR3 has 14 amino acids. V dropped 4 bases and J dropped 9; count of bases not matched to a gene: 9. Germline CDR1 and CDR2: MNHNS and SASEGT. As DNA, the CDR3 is TGTGCCAGCAGTGCCGGGACAGCTGAGGGGCCCCAGCATTTT. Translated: CASSAGTAEGPQHF.

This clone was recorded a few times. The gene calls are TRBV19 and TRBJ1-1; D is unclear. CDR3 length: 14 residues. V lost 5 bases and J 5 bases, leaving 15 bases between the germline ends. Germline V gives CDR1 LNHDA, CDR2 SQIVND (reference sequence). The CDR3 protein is CASSAGEVSTEAFF. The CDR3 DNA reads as TGTGCCAGTAGTGCCGGGGAGGTGTCGACTGAAGCTTTCTTT.

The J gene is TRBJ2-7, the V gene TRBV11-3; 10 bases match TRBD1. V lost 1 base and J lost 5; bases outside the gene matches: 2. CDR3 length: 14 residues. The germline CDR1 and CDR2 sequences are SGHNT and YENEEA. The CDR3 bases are TGTGCCAGCAGCTTAGCCGGGACAGGGGACGAGCAGTACTTC. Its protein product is CASSLAGTGDEQYF.

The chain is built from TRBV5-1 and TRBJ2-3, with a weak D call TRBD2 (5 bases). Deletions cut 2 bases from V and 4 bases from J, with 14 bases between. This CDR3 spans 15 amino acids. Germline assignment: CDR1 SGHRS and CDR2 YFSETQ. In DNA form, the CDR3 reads TGCGCCAGCAGCTTCCCCCGGGGTACTCCAGATACGCAGTATTTT. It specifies CASSFPRGTPDTQYF.

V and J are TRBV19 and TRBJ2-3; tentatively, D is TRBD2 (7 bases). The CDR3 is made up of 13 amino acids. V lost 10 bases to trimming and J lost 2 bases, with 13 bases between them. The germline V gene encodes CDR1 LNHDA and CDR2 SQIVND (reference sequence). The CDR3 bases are TGTGCCACCGCGGGGGCCTCCACAGATACGCAGTATTTT. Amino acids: CATAGASTDTQYF.

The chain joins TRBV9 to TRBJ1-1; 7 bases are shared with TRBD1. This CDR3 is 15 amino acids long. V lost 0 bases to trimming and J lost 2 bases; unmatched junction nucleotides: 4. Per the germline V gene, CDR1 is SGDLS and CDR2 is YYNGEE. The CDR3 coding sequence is TGTGCCAGCAGCGTAGTGGGACAGCTAAACACTGAAGCTTTCTTT. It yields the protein CASSVVGQLNTEAFF.

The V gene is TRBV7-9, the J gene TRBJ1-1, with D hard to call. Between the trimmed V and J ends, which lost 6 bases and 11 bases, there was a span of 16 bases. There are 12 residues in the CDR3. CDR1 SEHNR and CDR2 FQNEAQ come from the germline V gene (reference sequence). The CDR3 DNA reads TGTGCCAGCAGTCCAGGAACGCTGGGGGCTTTCTTT. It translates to CASSPGTLGAFF.

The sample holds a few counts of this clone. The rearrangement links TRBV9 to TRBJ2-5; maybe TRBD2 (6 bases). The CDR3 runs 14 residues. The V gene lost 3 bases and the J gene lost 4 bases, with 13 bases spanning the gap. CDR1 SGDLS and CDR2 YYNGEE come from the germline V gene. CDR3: CASSDRGIGETQYF. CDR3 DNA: TGTGCCAGCAGCGATCGGGGGATCGGAGAGACCCAGTACTTC. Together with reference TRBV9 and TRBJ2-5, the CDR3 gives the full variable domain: DSGVTQTPKHLITATGQRVTLRCSPRSGDLSVYWYQQSLDQGLQFLIQYYNGEERAKGNILERFSAQQFPDLHSELNLSSLELGDSALYFCASSDRGIGETQYFGPGTRLLVL.

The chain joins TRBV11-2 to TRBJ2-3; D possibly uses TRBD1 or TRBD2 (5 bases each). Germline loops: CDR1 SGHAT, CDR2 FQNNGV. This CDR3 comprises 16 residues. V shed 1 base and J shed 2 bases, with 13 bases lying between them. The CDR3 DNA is TGTGCCAGCAGCTTAGTAAGTGGGACCTTCACAGATACGCAGTATTTT. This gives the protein CASSLVSGTFTDTQYF.